The 29 T cell receptor beta chains below all came from one sample that was sequenced in a study of shared clonotypes between healthy human individuals. Libraries were prepared by immunoSEQ multiplex PCR; TCRdb keeps only in-frame clonotypes and omits some of them. The repertoire holds millions of clones, with approximately 94% as singletons. The sample consisted of naive CD4+ T cells sorted from blood. As to subset: CD45RA+ positively selected. These receptors were obtained from a man younger than 35 in good health.

In nucleotides, the CDR3 is TGTGCCAGCAGCTTGGCCGGGCCCCAAGAGACCCAGTACTTC. This translates into CASSLAGPQETQYF. The chain has TRBV5-6 and TRBJ2-5; D unresolved. The germline V and J ends were trimmed by 0 bases and 1 base, with 7 bases remaining between them. CDR1 and CDR2 from the germline V gene are SGHDT and YYEEEE. The CDR3 covers 14 residues.

The V and J genes are TRBV11-2 and TRBJ2-7, with D tentatively TRBD2 (5 bases). The CDR3 totals 13 residues. Trimming stripped 5 bases from V and 6 bases from J, with 14 bases between. CDR1 and CDR2 (germline): SGHAT, FQNNGV. This chain's CDR3 is CASSLGGYGEQYF. CDR3 DNA sequence: TGTGCCAGCAGCCTCGGAGGATATGGCGAGCAGTACTTC.

As to this clone: The junction does not match germline at one end; this may be a read error. V and J are TRBV5-4 and TRBJ2-7; TRBD2 agrees at 8 bases. This CDR3 has 14 residues. Germline loops: CDR1 SGHNT, CDR2 YYREEE (reference sequence). DNA of the CDR3: TGTGCCAGCAGCTTTGATGCGGGAGGCACCTTAATCGACTTC. Translated: CASSFDAGGTLIDF.

The J gene is TRBJ2-5, the V gene TRBV29-1; no firm D call. Germline CDR1 reads SQVTM; CDR2 reads ANQGSEA. This CDR3 is 13 amino acids long. Between the trimmed V and J ends, which lost 2 bases and 2 bases, there was a span of 9 bases. The CDR3, as DNA: TGCAGCGTTGAAAGGTCTACACAAGAGACCCAGTACTTC. Protein sequence: CSVERSTQETQYF.

This rearrangement joins TRBV5-3 to TRBJ1-5; no firm D call. TRBV5-3 qualifies as an ORF whose function is uncertain. The CDR3 has 17 residues. Trimming removed 3 bases from V and 3 bases from J, with 19 bases in between. CDR3 nucleotide sequence: TGTGCCAGAAGCTCCTATGGCGAGGGTAAGGACAATCAGCCCCAGCATTTT. Its translation is CARSSYGEGKDNQPQHF.

The chain joins TRBV14 to TRBJ1-4, with D perhaps matching TRBD1 (6 bases). Germline V gene sequence: CDR1 SGHDN, CDR2 FVKESK. The CDR3 extends over 21 amino acids. With 2 bases removed from V and 0 bases from J, the gap between germline ends came to 25 bases. This CDR3 reads CASSQPTGGTSFRATNEKLFF. Here the CDR3 DNA reads TGTGCCAGCAGCCAACCTACCGGCGGGACAAGCTTTCGCGCAACTAATGAAAAACTGTTTTTT.

The count of this clone is one. This chain connects TRBV9 to TRBJ2-7; 8 bases match TRBD1. Germline values: CDR1 SGDLS, CDR2 YYNGEE. There are 15 residues in the CDR3. Losses at the gene ends were 5 bases for V and 3 bases for J; bases not matched to a gene: 10. The CDR3 nucleotides are TGTGCCAGCAGACCGACAGGGGCAACCTTCTACGAGCAGTACTTC. It codes for CASRPTGATFYEQYF.

The chain employs TRBV28 and TRBJ2-3, with D perhaps assigned TRBD1 or TRBD2 (5 bases each). The V and J ends lost 6 bases and 5 bases respectively, with 12 bases between them. Germline CDR1 reads MDHEN; CDR2 reads SYDVKM. The CDR3 sequence is 13 residues long. The CDR3 is CASRNRGGDTQYF. For the CDR3, the DNA is TGTGCCAGCAGAAATCGGGGCGGAGATACGCAGTATTTT.

The chain couples TRBV5-1 to TRBJ2-3; D uncertain. Germline V gene lookup returns CDR1 SGHRS and CDR2 YFSETQ. The germline V and J ends were trimmed by 2 bases and 0 bases, with 10 bases remaining between them. This CDR3 spans 15 amino acids. CDR3 DNA sequence: TGCGCCAGCAGCTTAGAACAGACTAGCACAGATACGCAGTATTTT. Protein sequence: CASSLEQTSTDTQYF.

J is TRBJ2-4 and V is TRBV5-1; D might be TRBD2 (5 bases). Germline V gene data show CDR1 as SGHRS and CDR2 as YFSETQ. The CDR3 runs 15 residues. V was shortened by 5 bases and J by 2 bases, with 14 bases between the two germline ends. In DNA, the CDR3 is TGCGCCAGCAGTCGTGCTCCCGGGACCAAAAACATTCAGTACTTC. Its translation is CASSRAPGTKNIQYF.

The chain is built from TRBV19 and TRBJ2-5; perhaps TRBD2 as D (6 bases). The CDR3 totals 15 residues. The germline V gene encodes CDR1 LNHDA and CDR2 SQIVND (reference sequence). Trimming cost V 5 bases and J 2 bases, with 15 bases left between them. The CDR3 reads CASSRGGKAQETQYF. The CDR3 bases are TGTGCCAGTAGTCGTGGGGGGAAGGCTCAAGAGACCCAGTACTTC.

The chain carries TRBV5-1 and TRBJ2-1, with 10 bases that match TRBD2. Trimming removed 3 bases from V and 5 bases from J; junction bases left unmatched: 11. This CDR3 region has 17 residues. Germline CDR1 and CDR2: SGHRS and YFSETQ. This chain's CDR3 is CASSWTSGLRGDNEQFF. The CDR3 DNA reads TGCGCCAGCAGCTGGACTAGCGGCCTTAGGGGGGACAATGAGCAGTTCTTC.

V is TRBV29-1 and J is TRBJ2-1, with 7 positions matching TRBD1. This CDR3 has 14 residues. Germline lookup yields CDR1 SQVTM and CDR2 ANQGSEA. Losses at the gene ends were 1 base for V and 9 bases for J; bases not matched to a gene: 9. The CDR3 is CSVEVINPGGEQFF. CDR3 bases: TGCAGCGTTGAAGTTATCAACCCAGGGGGTGAGCAGTTCTTC.

The chain uses TRBV5-1 and TRBJ1-1, with no clear D. Germline V gives CDR1 SGHRS, CDR2 YFSETQ. With 2 bases removed from V and 0 bases from J, the gap between germline ends came to 8 bases. The CDR3 is 14 residues long. The CDR3 sequence is CASSFTQVNTEAFF. The DNA of the CDR3 is TGCGCCAGCAGCTTTACGCAGGTGAACACTGAAGCTTTCTTT.

The V call is TRBV7-9, the J call TRBJ1-3; D may be TRBD1 (5 bases). Germline V lookup: CDR1 SEHNR, CDR2 FQNEAQ (reference sequence). Trimming stripped 5 bases from V and 2 bases from J, with 7 bases between. The CDR3 has 13 residues. The CDR3 loop reads CASSQTAGNTIYF. The CDR3 bases are TGTGCCAGCAGCCAGACAGCTGGAAACACCATATATTTT.

This rearrangement joins TRBV9 to TRBJ1-5; a weak D match, TRBD1 (5 bases). CDR1 SGDLS and CDR2 YYNGEE come from the germline V gene. The CDR3 has 15 amino acids. The V gene lost 0 bases and the J gene lost 6 bases, with 13 bases spanning the gap. The chain's CDR3 is CASSVDGTRGQPQHF. The DNA of the CDR3 is TGTGCCAGCAGCGTAGACGGGACTCGGGGTCAGCCCCAGCATTTT.

This sequence joins TRBV29-1 and TRBJ2-5, with a tentative D call TRBD2 (5 bases). The CDR3 has 13 amino acids. From germline, CDR1 is SQVTM and CDR2 ANQGSEA. V lost 7 bases and J lost 5, with 17 bases in between. CDR3 residues: CSADRGSRETQYF. Here the CDR3 DNA reads TGCAGCGCTGACCGGGGTAGTCGGGAGACCCAGTACTTC.

V gene TRBV5-1 combines with J gene TRBJ1-6; a possible D gene is TRBD1 (5 bases). CDR3 length: 15 residues. Trimming pared 4 bases from V and 7 bases from J, leaving 15 bases between. Germline CDR1 SGHRS, CDR2 YFSETQ. The CDR3 DNA reads as TGCGCCAGCAGCCCTCTTGACCAGGGCAATTCACCCCTCCACTTT. As protein: CASSPLDQGNSPLHF.

The chain joins TRBV27 to TRBJ1-6, with D unclear. V shed 6 bases and J shed 9 bases, with 21 bases lying between them. The CDR3 is 16 residues long. Germline lookup yields CDR1 MNHEY and CDR2 SMNVEV (reference sequence). The DNA of the CDR3 is TGTGCCAGCAGCGCCCTGGACGCCCAGGTGTCTTCACCCCTCCACTTT. Protein product: CASSALDAQVSSPLHF.

This clone was observed a single time. The chain combines TRBV5-1 with TRBJ1-6; 10 positions match TRBD1. Trimming took 4 bases from V and 9 from J; bases not matched to a gene: 7. The CDR3 is 15 residues long. The germline gives CDR1 SGHRS, CDR2 YFSETQ. As DNA, the CDR3 is TGCGCCAGCAGCCCCGAGGGACAGGGGAGTTCACCCCTCCACTTT. It translates to CASSPEGQGSSPLHF.

This chain connects TRBV11-2 to TRBJ1-2; D not certain. CDR3 length equals 16 residues. Trimming stripped 2 bases from V and 5 bases from J, with 18 bases between. CDR1 and CDR2 from the germline V gene are SGHAT and FQNNGV. CDR3 DNA sequence: TGTGCCAGCAGCTTACCCCCCCCGGCCTCTAGATATGGCTACACCTTC. Translation: CASSLPPPASRYGYTF.

The rearrangement links TRBV19 to TRBJ1-6, with D possibly matching TRBD1 (6 bases). The ends were cut back, 1 base at V and 0 bases at J, with 10 bases in the middle. The CDR3 has 17 residues. Germline V gene sequence: CDR1 LNHDA, CDR2 SQIVND (reference sequence). The CDR3 sequence: CASSIGGQSSYNSPLHF. CDR3 DNA sequence: TGTGCCAGTAGTATAGGGGGGCAGAGCTCCTATAATTCACCCCTCCACTTT.

This chain links TRBV27 with TRBJ2-3; D is unresolved. This CDR3 is 14 amino acids long. The V and J ends lost 4 bases and 1 base respectively, with 9 bases between them. From germline, CDR1 is MNHEY and CDR2 SMNVEV (reference sequence). The CDR3 DNA is TGTGCCAGCAGTTCTCCACGAGGCACAGATACGCAGTATTTT. Translated, it gives CASSSPRGTDTQYF.

This clone was observed a handful of times. The chain joins TRBV10-3 to TRBJ1-4; D unclear. This CDR3 is built from 14 residues. V was trimmed by 5 bases and J by 5 bases, leaving 12 bases between them. Germline values: CDR1 ENHRY, CDR2 SYGVKD. CDR3 sequence reads: CAISIGVENEKLFF. The CDR3 bases are TGTGCCATCAGTATCGGGGTAGAGAATGAAAAACTGTTTTTT.

The chain has TRBV11-2 and TRBJ2-3; unclear D gene. Germline V gene data show CDR1 as SGHAT and CDR2 as FQNNGV. Trimming stripped 0 bases from V and 3 bases from J, with 10 bases between. The CDR3 sequence is 15 residues long. CDR3 amino acids: CASSLDSVRTDTQYF. Here the CDR3 DNA reads TGTGCCAGCAGCTTAGATAGTGTGAGGACAGATACGCAGTATTTT.

The chain carries TRBV11-1 and TRBJ1-1; 11 bases fit TRBD1. Germline V CDR1 and CDR2: SGHAT, FQDESV (reference sequence). This CDR3 has 14 amino acids. J lost 5 bases, V lost 5 bases, and 4 bases had no gene match. As DNA, the CDR3 is TGTGCCAGCAGCAACGGACAGGGGGCGACTGAAGCTTTCTTT. It is translated as CASSNGQGATEAFF.

This clone appeared a few times. The same CDR3 arises from other DNA sequences in this sample as well. This chain connects TRBV5-1 to TRBJ1-6, with 10 bases fitting TRBD1. J gave up 6 bases and V 0 bases, and 3 bases lay outside the gene matches. The CDR3 has 16 residues. Germline V lookup: CDR1 SGHRS, CDR2 YFSETQ. CDR3 amino acids: CASSLAGTGVNSPLHF. CDR3 nucleotide sequence: TGCGCCAGCAGCTTGGCCGGGACAGGGGTTAATTCACCCCTCCACTTT.

This chain uses TRBV15 with TRBJ2-7; TRBD2 agrees at 7 bases. Germline CDR1 LNHNV, CDR2 YYDKDF (reference sequence). The V and J ends lost 5 bases and 2 bases, in that order; junction bases with no gene match: 6. The CDR3 length is 14 residues. DNA for the CDR3: TGTGCCACCAGCCTCGAGGGAGGGCCCTACGAGCAGTACTTC. Translated: CATSLEGGPYEQYF.

The chain is built from TRBV6-5 and TRBJ2-7; D might be TRBD2 (6 bases). V lost 6 bases, J lost 4 bases, and 13 bases lay in between. CDR1 is MNHEY, CDR2 SVGAGI, per germline. This CDR3 is built from 13 residues. DNA for the CDR3: TGTGCCAGCAGGACGGGAGCGTTTTACGAGCAGTACTTC. The encoded protein is CASRTGAFYEQYF.